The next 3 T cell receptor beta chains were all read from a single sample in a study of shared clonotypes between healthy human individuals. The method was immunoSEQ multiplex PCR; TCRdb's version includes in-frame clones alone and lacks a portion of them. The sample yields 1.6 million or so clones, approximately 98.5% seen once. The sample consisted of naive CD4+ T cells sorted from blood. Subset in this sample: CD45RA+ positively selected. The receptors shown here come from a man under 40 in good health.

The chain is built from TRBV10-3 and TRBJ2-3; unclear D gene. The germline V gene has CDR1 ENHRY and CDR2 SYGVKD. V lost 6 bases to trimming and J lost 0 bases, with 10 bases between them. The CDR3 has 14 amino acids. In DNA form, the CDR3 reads TGTGCCATCAGCCCGGATCCTAGCACAGATACGCAGTATTTT. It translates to CAISPDPSTDTQYF.

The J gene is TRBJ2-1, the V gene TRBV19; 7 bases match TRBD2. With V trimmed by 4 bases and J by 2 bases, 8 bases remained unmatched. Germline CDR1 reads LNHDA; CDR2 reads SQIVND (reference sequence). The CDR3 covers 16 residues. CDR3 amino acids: CASSNPSGRAYNEQFF. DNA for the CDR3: TGTGCCAGTAGTAACCCTAGCGGACGCGCCTACAATGAGCAGTTCTTC.

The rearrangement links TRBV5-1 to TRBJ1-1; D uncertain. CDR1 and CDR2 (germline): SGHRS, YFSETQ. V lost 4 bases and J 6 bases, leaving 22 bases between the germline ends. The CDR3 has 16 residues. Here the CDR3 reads CASSQLSRDQAAEAFF. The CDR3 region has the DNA TGCGCCAGCAGCCAACTTTCGAGGGATCAGGCAGCTGAAGCTTTCTTT.